The 27 T cell receptor beta chains below were found in one sample sequenced in a study of T cells in Graves' hyperthyroidism and ophthalmopathy. Amplified TCR beta CDR3 regions derived from RNA transcripts. The primer set for the first-round RT-PCR of the TCR CDR3 was HTBI. TCRdb redid the calling of the multiplex PCR reads with MiXCR, one entry per CDR3 protein. The sample has under 200,000 distinct CDR3 sequences; approximately 9% are singletons. The sequenced sample was blood. The source of these receptors is a woman aged 18-29 years with Graves' hyperthyroidism that later progressed to Graves' ophthalmopathy.

This clonotype has ten or more counts. The V call is TRBV29-1, the J call TRBJ2-5, with D tentatively TRBD2 (6 bases). V gave up 5 bases and J gave up 7 bases, with 23 bases separating them. In germline, CDR1 is SQVTM, CDR2 ANQGSEA. The CDR3 is made up of 15 amino acids. The CDR3 sequence: CSVRGHGGTQGTQYF. The CDR3 nucleotides read TGCAGCGTTCGAGGCCACGGCGGGACTCAGGGGACCCAGTACTTC.

At least ten counts were recorded for this clonotype. The gene calls are TRBV5-1 and TRBJ2-1, with D unresolved. The CDR3 is 13 amino acids. The germline V gene has CDR1 SGHRS and CDR2 YFSETQ. V shed 2 bases and J shed 8 bases, with 11 bases lying between them. CDR3 sequence reads: CASSLIFRDEQFF. The CDR3 DNA is TGCGCCAGCAGCTTAATATTTAGGGATGAGCAGTTCTTC.

This clonotype was recorded many times. The rearrangement joins TRBV7-9 to TRBJ2-1; 10 nucleotides line up with TRBD2. Germline CDR1 is SEHNR and CDR2 is FQNEAQ (reference sequence). V was clipped by 3 bases and J by 7 bases; unmatched bases: 6. This CDR3 has 15 residues. CDR3 in DNA: TGTGCCAGCAGCTTTCCTAGCGGGAGTAGAAATGAGCAGTTCTTC. Residues: CASSFPSGSRNEQFF.

This clonotype was recorded at least ten times. The rearrangement links TRBV12-3 or TRBV12-4 to TRBJ2-7; 7 bases line up with TRBD2. This CDR3 region has 15 residues. V was pared by 2 bases and J by 7 bases, with 11 bases of the junction left unmatched. The CDR3 loop is CASSLRAAGDGEQYF. Here the CDR3 DNA reads TGTGCCAGCAGTTTAAGGGCGGCGGGAGACGGGGAGCAGTACTTC.

This clonotype was counted many times. V usage is TRBV2 and J usage is TRBJ2-7; tentative D call: TRBD2 (7 bases). The CDR3 loop spans 16 amino acids. In germline, CDR1 is SNHLY, CDR2 FYNNEI. V was trimmed by 4 bases and J by 3 bases, leaving 19 bases between them. CDR3 in amino acids: CASSAPFGGGDYEQYF. For the CDR3, the DNA is TGTGCCAGCAGTGCTCCCTTTGGCGGGGGCGACTACGAGCAGTACTTC.

This clonotype has ten or more counts. The chain has TRBV29-1 and TRBJ2-1; 7 bases match TRBD2. CDR1 and CDR2 from the germline V gene are SQVTM and ANQGSEA. Germline trimming cut 5 bases from V and 0 bases from J; bases unmatched to any gene: 4. CDR3 size: 14 residues. CDR3 sequence: CSVWGGSSYNEQFF. CDR3 nucleotides: TGCAGCGTTTGGGGCGGGAGCTCCTACAATGAGCAGTTCTTC.

This clonotype was seen ten or more times. V gene TRBV28 combines with J gene TRBJ1-5, with D unclear. The germline gives CDR1 MDHEN, CDR2 SYDVKM. The V end lost 5 bases, the J end lost 0 bases, and 11 bases lay between the germline ends. The CDR3 covers 15 residues. DNA for the CDR3: TGTGCCAGCAGTCGATTGGGTTATAGCAATCAGCCCCAGCATTTT. Translating it yields CASSRLGYSNQPQHF.

This clonotype was seen repeatedly, ten times or more. The CDR3 is CAISAQAGANYGYTF. The CDR3 DNA reads TGTGCCATCAGTGCTCAGGCAGGGGCAAACTATGGCTACACCTTC. The chain couples TRBV10-3 to TRBJ1-2; tentative D call: TRBD1 (6 bases). Germline values: CDR1 ENHRY, CDR2 SYGVKD. The length of the CDR3 is 15 residues. Trimming pared 4 bases from V and 2 bases from J, leaving 14 bases between.

The chain combines TRBV18 with TRBJ2-3; 9 nucleotides line up with TRBD2. The germline gives CDR1 KGHSH, CDR2 LQKENI. This CDR3 has 15 amino acids. The ends lost 8 bases at V and 8 bases at J; junction bases unmatched: 14. CDR3 loop: CASTDWRGGLGTQYF. In nucleotides, the CDR3 is TGTGCCAGCACAGACTGGCGGGGGGGCCTAGGTACGCAGTATTTT.

The chain has TRBV3-1 and TRBJ1-4, with TRBD1 as a possible D gene (5 bases). Germline V gene sequence: CDR1 LGHDT, CDR2 YNNKEL (reference sequence). The CDR3 is 14 residues long. The V gene lost 6 bases and the J gene lost 7 bases, with 15 bases spanning the gap. DNA for the CDR3: TGTGCCAGCAGTCAGCCAGGGACTGTTGAAAAACTGTTTTTT. Amino acids: CASSQPGTVEKLFF.

This clonotype was recorded at least ten times. The chain couples TRBV2 to TRBJ2-7; 9 bases line up with TRBD2. The CDR3 sequence is 15 residues long. Germline CDR1 is SNHLY and CDR2 is FYNNEI. V gave up 6 bases and J gave up 2 bases; unmatched junction bases: 8. The CDR3 region has the DNA TGTGCCAGCAGGATGGGTAGCGGGGGTCCCTACGAGCAGTACTTC. This encodes CASRMGSGGPYEQYF.

CDR3 region: CASSPYELGQRTDTQYF. The CDR3 DNA is TGTGCCAGCAGCCCCTACGAGTTGGGGCAGCGCACAGATACGCAGTATTTT. The chain is built from TRBV7-8 and TRBJ2-3; the D gene is possibly TRBD1 (5 bases). Trimming cost V 5 bases and J 1 base, with 19 bases left between them. The length of the CDR3 is 17 residues. The germline gives CDR1 SGHVS, CDR2 FQNEAQ.

This clonotype appeared many times. The rearrangement links TRBV20-1 to TRBJ2-3, with 11 bases matching TRBD2. The J segment lost 4 bases and the V segment lost 1 base, leaving 7 bases of the junction unmatched. CDR3 size: 16 residues. CDR1 is DFQATT and CDR2 is SNEGSKA in the germline V gene (reference sequence). Written as DNA, the CDR3 is TGCAGTGCTAGAGCTAGCGGGGGGCCCCGACCAGATACGCAGTATTTT. Amino acids: CSARASGGPRPDTQYF.

This clonotype showed up many times. The V and J genes are TRBV5-1 and TRBJ2-2, with D perhaps TRBD2 (5 bases). The CDR3 is made up of 14 amino acids. Germline-derived CDR1 and CDR2 are SGHRS and YFSETQ. V shed 4 bases and J shed 4 bases, with 11 bases lying between them. As DNA, the CDR3 is TGCGCCAGCAGCCTAATAGCGTCCACCGGGGAGCTGTTTTTT. Residues: CASSLIASTGELFF.

This clonotype has a count of ten or more. CDR3 sequence reads: CASSGGLSSTDTQYF. CDR3 sequence (DNA): TGTGCCAGCAGTGGAGGGCTATCTAGCACAGATACGCAGTATTTT. The rearrangement joins TRBV2 to TRBJ2-3; D may be TRBD2 (5 bases). Trimming stripped 4 bases from V and 0 bases from J, with 11 bases between. CDR3 length equals 15 residues. Germline CDR1 is SNHLY and CDR2 is FYNNEI. The entire variable domain, with the rest obtained from reference TRBV2 and TRBJ2-3, is as follows: EPEVTQTPSHQVTQMGQEVILRCVPISNHLYFYWYRQILGQKVEFLVSFYNNEISEKSEIFDDQFSVERPDGSNFTLKIRSTKLEDSAMYFCASSGGLSSTDTQYFGPGTRLTVL.

Comment on this clonotype: A much larger clone lies one base from this, so it may be a read error. The rearrangement uses TRBV30 and TRBJ2-1; 8 nucleotides line up with TRBD1. Per germline, CDR1 GTSNPN and CDR2 SVGIG (reference sequence). This CDR3 spans 10 amino acids. CDR3 sequence reads: CAGQGEEQLF. CDR3 DNA: TGTGCCGGACAGGGTGAGGAGCAGCTCTTC.

In this sample, this clonotype turned up many times. The chain uses TRBV20-1 and TRBJ2-7; perhaps TRBD2 as D (6 bases). The germline V and J ends were trimmed by 6 bases and 5 bases, with 23 bases remaining between them. CDR3 length: 15 residues. Germline CDR1 is DFQATT and CDR2 is SNEGSKA (reference sequence). As DNA, the CDR3 is TGCAGTGCAGTGCGGGGCTCATCTCTTCGCGACGAGCAGTACTTC. This translates into CSAVRGSSLRDEQYF.

The chain carries TRBV6-1 and TRBJ1-2, with unresolved D. The V end was cut by 3 bases, the J end by 3 bases, with 8 bases between. Looked up from germline, CDR1 is MNHNS and CDR2 is SASEGT. The CDR3 is 13 amino acids. The CDR3, as DNA: TGTGCCAGCAGTGATGGTGACTACTATGGCTACACCTTC. Residues: CASSDGDYYGYTF.

The table lists this clonotype with many counts. The genes are TRBV7-9 and TRBJ2-5; D gene uncertain. Per germline, CDR1 SEHNR and CDR2 FQNEAQ (reference sequence). CDR3 size: 14 residues. Trimming took 7 bases from V and 1 from J, leaving 13 bases between them. The CDR3 DNA follows: TGTGCCAGCAAACTTGGGCCCAGCCAAGAGACCCAGTACTTC. Residues: CASKLGPSQETQYF.

This clonotype was detected many times. The chain has TRBV10-3 and TRBJ2-7; 13 bases line up with TRBD2. V was pared by 0 bases and J by 0 bases, with 2 bases of the junction left unmatched. The CDR3 runs to 17 residues. Germline CDR1 is ENHRY and CDR2 is SYGVKD. The CDR3 DNA reads TGTGCCATCAGTGAGTCGGGACTAGCGGGAAGCTCCTACGAGCAGTACTTC. Translated, it gives CAISESGLAGSSYEQYF.

Details on this clonotype: This may stem from a read error, because a much larger clone lies one nucleotide away. The CDR3, as DNA: TGTGCCAGCACCCCTTACCTGGGGGCGTACAATGGGCAGTTCTTC. Translated: CASTPYLGAYNGQFF. The V and J genes are TRBV27 and TRBJ2-1, with D possibly being TRBD1 (6 bases). This CDR3 has 15 amino acids. CDR1 and CDR2 (germline): MNHEY, SMNVEV (reference sequence).

There are many counts of this clonotype. The chain combines TRBV24-1 with TRBJ1-2, with D possibly TRBD1 on 5 matching bases. The CDR3 runs 17 residues. Germline-derived CDR1 and CDR2 are KGHDR and SFDVKD. V was pared by 2 bases and J by 7 bases, with 22 bases between. CDR3 sequence: CATSDSRSGTPEGGYTF. The CDR3 DNA sequence: TGTGCCACCAGTGATTCCCGGAGTGGGACTCCCGAGGGTGGCTACACCTTC.

This clonotype showed up just a few times. This may stem from a read error, because a much larger clone lies one nucleotide away. V and J are TRBV5-5 and TRBJ2-7; unclear D gene. V lost 2 bases and J lost 9, with 9 bases in between. The germline V gene encodes CDR1 SGHKS and CDR2 YYEKEE (reference sequence). The CDR3 extends over 11 amino acids. The CDR3 sequence: CASSLRTVQYF. The CDR3 nucleotides are TGTGCCAGCAGCTTACGTACGGTGCAGTACTTC. The whole variable domain, remainder taken from reference TRBV5-5 and TRBJ2-7, is DAGVTQSPTHLIKTRGQQVTLRCSPISGHKSVSWYQQVLGQGPQFIFQYYEKEERGRGNFPDRFSARQFPNYSSELNVNALLLGDSALYLCASSLRTVQYFGPGTRLTVT.

This clonotype was seen many times. The gene calls are TRBV29-1 and TRBJ2-7, with D uncertain. The germline V gene encodes CDR1 SQVTM and CDR2 ANQGSEA. This CDR3 is built from 12 residues. V lost 0 bases, J lost 8 bases, and 11 bases lay in between. The CDR3 loop is CSVEDQVGKQYF. DNA of the CDR3: TGCAGCGTTGAAGATCAGGTCGGCAAGCAGTACTTC.

The table lists this clonotype with many counts. This chain joins TRBV28 and TRBJ2-1; TRBD2 matches at 10 bases. Looked up from germline, CDR1 is MDHEN and CDR2 is SYDVKM. Germline trimming cut 5 bases from V and 6 bases from J; bases unmatched to any gene: 10. The CDR3 spans 16 residues. DNA for the CDR3: TGTGCCAGCAGTCCTCAGCTAGCGGGGGAGTTCAATGAGCAGTTCTTC. Protein product: CASSPQLAGEFNEQFF.

This clonotype was seen many times. This chain links TRBV20-1 with TRBJ1-2; maybe TRBD1 (5 bases). V was cut by 4 bases and J by 1 base, with 16 bases left in between. The CDR3 is made up of 15 amino acids. Germline CDR1 and CDR2: DFQATT and SNEGSKA (reference sequence). CDR3: CSAIIRQLINYGYTF. CDR3 bases: TGCAGTGCTATAATCCGACAGCTAATTAACTATGGCTACACCTTC.

This clonotype has a count of ten or more. The chain combines TRBV27 with TRBJ2-7; 13 bases are shared with TRBD2. J was trimmed by 9 bases and V by 6 bases; bases with no gene match: 8. Germline V gene data show CDR1 as MNHEY and CDR2 as SMNVEV (reference sequence). This CDR3 comprises 14 residues. CDR3 protein: CASSEGLAGNGQYF. CDR3 nucleotide sequence: TGTGCCAGCAGCGAGGGACTAGCGGGAAACGGGCAGTACTTC.